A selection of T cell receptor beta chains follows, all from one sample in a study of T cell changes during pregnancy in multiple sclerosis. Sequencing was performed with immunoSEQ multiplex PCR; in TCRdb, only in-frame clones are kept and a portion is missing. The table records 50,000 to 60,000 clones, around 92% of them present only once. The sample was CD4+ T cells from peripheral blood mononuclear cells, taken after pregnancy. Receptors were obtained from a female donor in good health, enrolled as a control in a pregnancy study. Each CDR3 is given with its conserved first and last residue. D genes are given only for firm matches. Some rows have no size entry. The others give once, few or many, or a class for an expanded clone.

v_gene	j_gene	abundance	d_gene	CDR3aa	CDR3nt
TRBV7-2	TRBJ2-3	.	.	CASSLRSRDTQYF	TGTGCCAGCAGCTTAAGGTCTAGGGATACGCAGTATTTT
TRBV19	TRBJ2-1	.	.	CASSIAGSPRQFF	TGTGCCAGTAGTATAGCAGGTTCCCCGAGGCAGTTCTTC
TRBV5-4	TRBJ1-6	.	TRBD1	CASSSGQAFSYNSPLHF	TGTGCCAGCAGCTCGGGACAGGCCTTCTCCTATAATTCACCCCTCCACTTT
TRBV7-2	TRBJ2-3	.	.	CASSLKFGRTDTQYF	TGTGCCAGCAGCTTAAAGTTTGGGCGGACTGATACGCAGTATTTT
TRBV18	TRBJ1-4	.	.	CASSQQGSHEKLFF	TGTGCCAGCTCTCAACAGGGAAGTCATGAAAAACTGTTTTTT
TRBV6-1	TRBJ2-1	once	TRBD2	CASRSGTSGGNEQFF	TGTGCCAGCAGATCCGGGACTAGCGGGGGCAATGAGCAGTTCTTC
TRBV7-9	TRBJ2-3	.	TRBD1	CASSSRGRGTDTQYF	TGTGCCAGCAGCTCCAGGGGGCGCGGCACAGATACGCAGTATTTT
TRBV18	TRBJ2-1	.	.	CASSPPRGEQFF	TGTGCCAGCTCACCACCAAGGGGGGAGCAGTTCTTC
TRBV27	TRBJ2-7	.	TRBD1	CASSPWTGPPEQYF	TGTGCCAGCAGTCCGTGGACAGGACCTCCCGAGCAGTACTTC
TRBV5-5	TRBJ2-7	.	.	CASSLITGSYEQYF	TGTGCCAGCAGCTTAATAACAGGTTCCTACGAGCAGTACTTC
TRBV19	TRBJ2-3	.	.	CASTGSGASTDTQYF	TGTGCCAGTACTGGCAGCGGTGCTAGCACAGATACGCAGTATTTT
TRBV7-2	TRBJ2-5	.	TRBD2	CASSLREVETQYF	TGTGCCAGCAGCTTACGGGAGGTTGAGACCCAGTACTTC
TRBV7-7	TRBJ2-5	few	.	CAPLPGKGKVETQYF	TGTGCTCCCCTGCCAGGAAAGGGGAAGGTCGAGACCCAGTACTTC
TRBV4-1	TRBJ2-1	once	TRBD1	CASSPSLGTGGNEQFF	TGCGCCAGCAGCCCGTCCCTCGGGACAGGGGGCAATGAGCAGTTCTTC
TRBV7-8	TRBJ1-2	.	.	CASSFQGNYGYTF	TGTGCCAGCAGCTTCCAGGGTAACTATGGCTACACCTTC
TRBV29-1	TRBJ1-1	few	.	CSVDGGNTEAFF	TGCAGCGTTGACGGGGGGAACACTGAAGCTTTCTTT
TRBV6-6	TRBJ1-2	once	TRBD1	CASSRQGSNYGYTF	TGTGCCAGCAGTCGACAGGGTTCTAACTATGGCTACACCTTC
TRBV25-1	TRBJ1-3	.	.	CASSELGNTIYF	TGTGCCAGCAGTGAGTTAGGAAACACCATATATTTT
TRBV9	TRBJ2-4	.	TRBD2	CASSVGAGAGDIQYF	TGTGCCAGCAGCGTTGGAGCGGGGGCCGGGGACATTCAGTACTTC
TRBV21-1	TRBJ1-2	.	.	CASSKRGRGQEPYGYTF	TGTGCCAGCAGCAAAAGGGGTAGGGGACAGGAACCCTATGGCTACACCTTC
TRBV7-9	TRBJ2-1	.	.	CASSLTPRNEQFF	TGTGCCAGCAGCTTAACCCCGCGAAATGAGCAGTTCTTC
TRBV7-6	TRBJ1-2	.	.	CASSHDRSNYGYTF	TGTGCCAGCAGCCATGACAGGAGCAACTATGGCTACACCTTC
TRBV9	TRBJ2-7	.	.	CASSVGSRDYEQYF	TGTGCCAGCAGCGTAGGATCCAGGGACTACGAGCAGTACTTC
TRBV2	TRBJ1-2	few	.	CARGGEAYGYTF	TGTGCCAGAGGGGGGGAGGCGTATGGCTACACCTTC
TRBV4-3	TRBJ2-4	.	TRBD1	CASSQSSLPGQIDTIAKNIQYF	TGCGCCAGCAGCCAGTCAAGCCTCCCGGGACAGATAGACACGATAGCCAAAAACATTCAGTACTTC
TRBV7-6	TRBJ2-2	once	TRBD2	CASSWDSGGAGGTGELFF	TGTGCCAGCAGCTGGGATAGCGGGGGGGCCGGTGGCACCGGGGAGCTGTTTTTT
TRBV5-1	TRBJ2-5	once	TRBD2	CASSTGLAGGAQETQYF	TGCGCCAGCAGCACGGGACTAGCGGGGGGCGCACAAGAGACCCAGTACTTC
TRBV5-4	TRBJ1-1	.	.	CASSLGGTTEAFF	TGTGCCAGCAGCTTGGGGGGGACAACTGAAGCTTTCTTT
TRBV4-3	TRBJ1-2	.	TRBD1	CASSQAGTAGYTF	TGCGCCAGCAGCCAGGCAGGGACAGCCGGCTACACCTTC
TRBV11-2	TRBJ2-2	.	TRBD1	CASSFGTGIVTGELFF	TGTGCCAGCAGCTTTGGGACAGGGATTGTTACCGGGGAGCTGTTTTTT
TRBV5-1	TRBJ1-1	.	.	CASSRWEGGENTEAFF	TGCGCCAGCAGCCGCTGGGAGGGAGGGGAGAACACTGAAGCTTTCTTT
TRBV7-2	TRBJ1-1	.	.	CASSLTQIEAFF	TGTGCCAGCAGCTTGACACAGATTGAAGCTTTCTTT
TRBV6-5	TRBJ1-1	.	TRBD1	CASKGQITEAFF	TGTGCCAGCAAGGGACAGATCACTGAAGCTTTCTTT
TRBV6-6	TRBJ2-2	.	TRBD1	CASRQGQGGAGELFF	TGTGCCAGCAGGCAAGGACAGGGAGGCGCCGGGGAGCTGTTTTTT
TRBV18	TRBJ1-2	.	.	CASSPPEGYNYGYTF	TGTGCCAGCTCACCACCGGAGGGTTATAACTATGGCTACACCTTC
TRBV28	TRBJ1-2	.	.	CASTLFGTTSNYGYTF	TGTGCCAGCACCCTTTTTGGGACAACAAGTAACTATGGCTACACCTTC
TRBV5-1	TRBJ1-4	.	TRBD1	CASTGQGGEKLFF	TGCGCCAGCACCGGACAGGGAGGTGAAAAACTGTTTTTT
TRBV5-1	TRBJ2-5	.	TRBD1	CASGTGGPQETQYF	TGCGCCAGCGGGACAGGGGGTCCACAAGAGACCCAGTACTTC
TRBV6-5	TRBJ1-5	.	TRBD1	CASSYSWTGGQPQHF	TGTGCCAGCAGTTACTCTTGGACAGGGGGTCAGCCCCAGCATTTT
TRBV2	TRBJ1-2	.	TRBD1	CASSEGQGITYGYTF	TGTGCCAGCAGTGAGGGACAGGGGATAACCTATGGCTACACCTTC
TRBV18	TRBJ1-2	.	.	CASSRAGVTNGYTF	TGTGCCAGCTCCAGGGCAGGCGTTACGAACGGCTACACCTTC
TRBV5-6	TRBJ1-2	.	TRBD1	CASRYSGTGYYGYTF	TGTGCCAGCAGGTACTCCGGGACAGGGTACTATGGCTACACCTTC
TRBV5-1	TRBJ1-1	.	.	CASSFGTNMNTEAFF	TGCGCCAGCAGCTTCGGGACAAACATGAACACTGAAGCTTTCTTT
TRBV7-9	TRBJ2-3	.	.	CASSLARLDTQYF	TGTGCCAGCAGCTTAGCGCGGTTAGATACGCAGTATTTT
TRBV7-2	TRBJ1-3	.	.	CASSLKGTGLGNTIYF	TGTGCCAGCAGCCTAAAAGGAACAGGGCTTGGAAACACCATATATTTT
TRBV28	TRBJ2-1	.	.	CASSYRAGSYNEQFF	TGTGCCAGCAGTTACCGCGCAGGGTCCTACAATGAGCAGTTCTTC
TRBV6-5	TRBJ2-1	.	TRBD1	CASRHTGGSLNEQFF	TGTGCCAGCAGGCATACAGGGGGCTCTCTAAATGAGCAGTTCTTC
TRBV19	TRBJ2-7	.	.	CASSIGRGSEQYF	TGTGCCAGTAGTATAGGTAGGGGGAGCGAGCAGTACTTC
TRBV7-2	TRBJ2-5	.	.	CASSLRRETQYF	TGTGCCAGCAGCTTACGGCGGGAGACCCAGTACTTC
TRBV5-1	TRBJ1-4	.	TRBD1	CASSLTGGGEKLFF	TGCGCCAGCAGCTTGACAGGGGGAGGTGAAAAACTGTTTTTT
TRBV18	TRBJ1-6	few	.	CASSRAADNSPLHF	TGTGCCAGCTCACGGGCAGCGGATAATTCACCCCTCCACTTT
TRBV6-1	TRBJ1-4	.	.	CAGGGLNEKLFF	TGTGCCGGGGGGGGGCTTAATGAAAAACTGTTTTTT
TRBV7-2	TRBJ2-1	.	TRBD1	CASSSLTGANEQFF	TGTGCCAGCAGCTCACTGACAGGGGCCAATGAGCAGTTCTTC
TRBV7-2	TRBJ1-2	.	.	CASSLGQGGYGYTF	TGTGCCAGCAGCTTAGGGCAGGGAGGCTATGGCTACACCTTC
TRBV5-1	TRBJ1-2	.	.	CASSNLQDNGYTF	TGCGCCAGCAGCAATCTCCAGGACAACGGCTACACCTTC